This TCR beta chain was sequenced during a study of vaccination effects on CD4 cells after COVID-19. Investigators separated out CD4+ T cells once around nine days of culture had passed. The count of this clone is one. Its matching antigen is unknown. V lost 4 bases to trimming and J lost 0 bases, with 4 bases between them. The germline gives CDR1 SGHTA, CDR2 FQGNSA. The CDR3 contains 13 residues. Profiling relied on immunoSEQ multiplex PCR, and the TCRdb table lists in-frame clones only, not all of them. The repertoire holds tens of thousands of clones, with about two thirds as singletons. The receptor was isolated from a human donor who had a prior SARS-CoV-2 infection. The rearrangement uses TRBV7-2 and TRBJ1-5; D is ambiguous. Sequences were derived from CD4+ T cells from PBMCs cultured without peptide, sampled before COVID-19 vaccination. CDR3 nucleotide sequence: TGTGCCAGCAGCTATAGTAGCAATCAGCCCCAGCATTTT. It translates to CASSYSSNQPQHF.